Listed below are T cell receptor beta chains from one sample, sequenced in a study of shared clonotypes between healthy human individuals. Data came from immunoSEQ multiplex PCR; TCRdb stores just in-frame clones and leaves some out. The sample has a few million clones; more than 85% are singletons. Sequencing was carried out using naive CD4+ T cells from PBMCs. The receptors were sampled from a man aged 18 to 30 in good health. Some clones in this sample may be carry-over from other donors' samples. Both conserved end residues are part of each CDR3. Fields, in order: J gene, clone size, D gene, V gene, CDR3 DNA, CDR3 protein. The D gene is left open where the match is weak. Size tells how often a clone was seen (once, few, many) or the class of an expanded clone, and some rows leave it out.

TRBJ2-6 | - | - | TRBV5-7 | TGTGCCAGCAGCTTGGACACGAACTCTGGGGCCAACGTCCTGACTTTC | CASSLDTNSGANVLTF
TRBJ2-3 | - | - | TRBV29-1 | TGCAGCGTTGAAGATCGGCGGCAGAGTCTCAGTACGCAGTATTTT | CSVEDRRQSLSTQYF
TRBJ2-7 | - | - | TRBV28 | TGTGCCCACGCCCGAAGGGCGGAAGAGCAGTACTTC | CAHARRAEEQYF
TRBJ1-2 | once | TRBD1 | TRBV30 | TGTGCCTGGAACGCACAGGGGACCGACACCTTC | CAWNAQGTDTF
TRBJ2-7 | - | TRBD2 | TRBV7-2 | TGTGCCAGCAGCCTAGGGACTAGCGGCTCCTACGAGCAGTACTTC | CASSLGTSGSYEQYF
TRBJ1-4 | - | - | TRBV5-1 | TGCGCCAGCAGCTGGGACGGATATAATGAAAAACTGTTTTTT | CASSWDGYNEKLFF
TRBJ2-7 | - | TRBD1 | TRBV5-4 | TGTGCCAGCACCCGATCCGGGACAGGGGTCCCCTACGAGCAGTACTTC | CASTRSGTGVPYEQYF
TRBJ2-2 | - | TRBD2 | TRBV12-5 | TGTGCTAGTGGGGGACTAGCAGGGGACACCGGGGAGCTGTTTTTT | CASGGLAGDTGELFF
TRBJ2-2 | once | TRBD2 | TRBV7-8 | TGTGCCGCGACTAGCGGGAGGGCCCCTATCACCGGGGAGCTGTTTTTT | CAATSGRAPITGELFF
TRBJ2-7 | - | - | TRBV6-5 | TGTGCCAGCAGTTACGAACCGGGCCGCGTCCCCTACGAGCAGTACTTC | CASSYEPGRVPYEQYF
TRBJ2-1 | - | TRBD1 | TRBV5-6 | TGTGCCAGCAGCCAGTACCCAGGGGGCGTTTACAATGAGCAGTTCTTC | CASSQYPGGVYNEQFF
TRBJ1-5 | - | - | TRBV21-1 | TGTGCCAGCAGCAAAGTCAGGGATTGGCGCCAGCCCCAGCATTTT | CASSKVRDWRQPQHF
TRBJ2-7 | - | - | TRBV11-2 | TGTGCCAGCAGCTTATACAGGGCAGCTACCTACGAGCAGTACTTC | CASSLYRAATYEQYF
TRBJ1-2 | - | TRBD1 | TRBV6-6 | TGTGCCAGCAGTTACTCTGACAGGGATAGGGGCTACACCTTC | CASSYSDRDRGYTF
TRBJ1-2 | - | - | TRBV29-1 | TGCAGCGTTAATTGGTTGGGCGGTGGGGGCTACACCTTC | CSVNWLGGGGYTF
TRBJ2-1 | - | - | TRBV27 | TGTGCCAGCAGTTTGGGCAGGGGCTCCTACAATGAGCAGTTCTTC | CASSLGRGSYNEQFF
TRBJ1-2 | once | TRBD1 | TRBV5-6 | TGTGCCAGCAACACAAACAGGGGGCTGCTCTCGATGGACTACACCTTC | CASNTNRGLLSMDYTF
TRBJ2-3 | - | - | TRBV7-3 | TGTGCCAGCAGCTTAACGGGGCGGACAGATACGCAGTATTTT | CASSLTGRTDTQYF
TRBJ1-2 | - | - | TRBV28 | TGTGCCAGCAGTGACCCGGGCTACACCTTC | CASSDPGYTF
TRBJ1-1 | - | - | TRBV7-7 | TGTGCCAGCAGCTCCCCGGTGATGAACACTGAAGCTTTCTTT | CASSSPVMNTEAFF
TRBJ1-1 | - | TRBD1 | TRBV28 | TGTGCCAGCAGTTTACCCGTTGGGACAGGGAGAACTGAAGCTTTCTTT | CASSLPVGTGRTEAFF
TRBJ1-2 | - | - | TRBV27 | TGTGCCAGCAAAACGACTCACCCCAACTATGGCTACACCTTC | CASKTTHPNYGYTF
TRBJ2-1 | once | - | TRBV6-1 | TGTGCCAGCAGCCCGACTAACTACAATGAGCAGTTCTTC | CASSPTNYNEQFF
TRBJ1-1 | - | TRBD1 | TRBV30 | TGTGCCTGGAGTGTACCAGTGACAGGGACGAACACTGAAGCTTTCTTT | CAWSVPVTGTNTEAFF
TRBJ1-5 | - | - | TRBV2 | TGTGCCAGCAGTGTGGGGACCGCAGGCAATCAGCCCCAGCATTTT | CASSVGTAGNQPQHF
TRBJ2-1 | - | - | TRBV9 | TGTGCCAGCAGCGCGGGGGCTAGAAACAATGAGCAGTTCTTC | CASSAGARNNEQFF
TRBJ2-1 | - | TRBD2 | TRBV5-1 | TGCGCCAGCAGAGAAAACGGGAGGGCCTACAATGAGCAGTTCTTC | CASRENGRAYNEQFF
TRBJ1-1 | - | - | TRBV10-1 | TGCGCCAGCAGTGAGTCAAACAGGGTTGTGGACACTGAAGCTTTCTTT | CASSESNRVVDTEAFF
TRBJ2-5 | - | TRBD2 | TRBV10-1 | TGCGCCAGCAGGGTAGCGGGAGGGGAAGAGACCCAGTACTTC | CASRVAGGEETQYF
TRBJ1-4 | - | - | TRBV7-2 | TGTGCCAGCAGCCGAGTAGGCGGAGCAACTAATGAAAAACTGTTTTTT | CASSRVGGATNEKLFF
TRBJ1-2 | - | - | TRBV5-4 | TGTGCCAGCAGCTTTGGATCGCCTCTGGATCATGGCTACACCTTC | CASSFGSPLDHGYTF
TRBJ1-5 | - | - | TRBV6-4 | TGTGCCAGCAAGAGCCTCACGACTAGGGGCAATCAGCCCCAGCATTTT | CASKSLTTRGNQPQHF
TRBJ2-5 | - | TRBD1 | TRBV5-1 | TGCGCCAGCAGCCCAGGACCGGGACAGGAACAAGAGACCCAGTACTTC | CASSPGPGQEQETQYF
TRBJ2-7 | once | - | TRBV23-1 | TGCGCCAGCAGCCTCAGTGGGCCAGGGCATTCCTACGAGCAGTACTTC | CASSLSGPGHSYEQYF
TRBJ1-4 | - | - | TRBV28 | TGTGCCAGCAGTCCACGACAGCTTAATGAAAAACTGTTTTTT | CASSPRQLNEKLFF
TRBJ2-7 | - | - | TRBV10-3 | TGTGCCATCAGTGAGTCTGGCGGGGAGCAGTACTTC | CAISESGGEQYF
TRBJ2-7 | - | TRBD2 | TRBV11-3 | TGTGCCAGCAGCCCCGGACCCTGGGGACTAGCGGACGAGCAGTACTTC | CASSPGPWGLADEQYF
TRBJ2-5 | once | - | TRBV6-6 | TGTGCCAGCAGTTACGGCGCCACGGGAGAGACCCAGTACTTC | CASSYGATGETQYF
TRBJ1-1 | - | - | TRBV7-9 | TGTGCCAGCAGCTTAGGGGGCGCGAGAACTGAAGCTTTCTTT | CASSLGGARTEAFF
TRBJ1-1 | - | - | TRBV5-1 | TGCGCCAGCAGCTTGGAGTCAGGGGTTTCGACTGAAGCTTTCTTT | CASSLESGVSTEAFF
TRBJ1-1 | once | - | TRBV6-6 | TGTGCCAGCAGGGACCCCCCCGGGAACACTGAAGCTTTCTTT | CASRDPPGNTEAFF
TRBJ2-7 | - | - | TRBV29-1 | TGCAGCGTTCGGTTAGCGGCGTACGAGCAGTACTTC | CSVRLAAYEQYF
TRBJ1-1 | - | - | TRBV7-2 | TGTGCCAGCAGCTTAGACATTGACACTGAAGCTTTCTTT | CASSLDIDTEAFF
TRBJ2-1 | - | TRBD1 | TRBV7-2 | TGTGCCAGCAGTTCCCTCGGGACAGGGTACAATGAGCAGTTCTTC | CASSSLGTGYNEQFF
TRBJ2-2 | once | TRBD2 | TRBV27 | TGTGCCAGCAGTCGGACTAGCGTAAATCCCGGGGAGCTGTTTTTT | CASSRTSVNPGELFF
TRBJ1-2 | - | TRBD1 | TRBV27 | TGTGCCAGCAGGAACTTCATAATTACCCTTGTACGACAGGGGGCTTATGGCTACACCTTC | CASRNFIITLVRQGAYGYTF
TRBJ2-3 | - | TRBD1 | TRBV25-1 | TGTGCCAGCAGTGAATATAATTGGGACAGGGATCTTGATACGCAGTATTTT | CASSEYNWDRDLDTQYF
TRBJ2-3 | - | - | TRBV7-2 | TGTGCCAGCAGCTTGCATAATAGCGGTAGCACAGATACGCAGTATTTT | CASSLHNSGSTDTQYF
TRBJ1-2 | few | - | TRBV6-6 | TGTGCCATCCCCGATGGCTACACCTTC | CAIPDGYTF
TRBJ2-7 | - | - | TRBV4-3 | TGCGCCAGCAGCCAGCAGACGGGATCCTACGAGCAGTACTTC | CASSQQTGSYEQYF
TRBJ1-5 | - | - | TRBV29-1 | TGCAGCGTTGGTCTCGCAGGCCGCAATCAGCCCCAGCATTTT | CSVGLAGRNQPQHF
TRBJ2-3 | - | TRBD2 | TRBV14 | TGTGCCAGCAGCCCTAGCGGAACTAGCACAGATACGCAGTATTTT | CASSPSGTSTDTQYF
TRBJ2-3 | - | TRBD2 | TRBV5-1 | TGCGCCAGTGAAAGCGGGACGTCGACAGATACGCAGTATTTT | CASESGTSTDTQYF
TRBJ2-5 | - | - | TRBV14 | TGTGCCAGCAGCCAAGTCCGCGAGGGGCAGAGACGACTCGGGGAGACCCAGTACTTC | CASSQVREGQRRLGETQYF
TRBJ2-3 | - | TRBD1 | TRBV29-1 | TGCAGCGTGGAGACAGGGGGGACAGATACGCAGTATTTT | CSVETGGTDTQYF